These T cell receptor beta chains were read from a single sample in a study of identical twins. TCRdb re-analysed the 5' RACE reads in MiXCR, keeping a single row per CDR3 protein. Among hundreds of thousands of distinct CDR3 sequences listed, less than 10% were seen once. Separately, the same data were catalogued under a study of yellow fever vaccine responses in identical twins.

Sequencing was performed on PBMCs. The receptors were gathered from a woman between 18 and 29 years old in good health. CDR3s include the opening cysteine and the closing phenylalanine or tryptophan. Fields, in order: clone size, J gene, V gene, D gene, CDR3 DNA, CDR3 protein. D genes are given only for firm matches. Size values are once, few and many counts, or a class for expanded clones, and some rows have none.

clone size: few
J gene: TRBJ2-5
V gene: TRBV7-8
D gene: NA
CDR3 DNA: TGTGCCAGCAGCTTTCTATCTCGATCTCAAGAGACCCAGTACTTC
CDR3 protein: CASSFLSRSQETQYF

clone size: few
J gene: TRBJ2-1
V gene: TRBV29-1
D gene: NA
CDR3 DNA: TGCAGCGTTCAAAGGACCTCTTACAATGAGCAGTTCTTC
CDR3 protein: CSVQRTSYNEQFF

clone size: few
J gene: TRBJ2-1
V gene: TRBV10-3
D gene: TRBD2
CDR3 DNA: TGTGCCATCGGAGTCGGACTAGCGGGAGCAGTCGTTAATGAGCAGTTCTTC
CDR3 protein: CAIGVGLAGAVVNEQFF

clone size: NA
J gene: TRBJ2-2
V gene: TRBV9
D gene: NA
CDR3 DNA: TGTGCCAGCAGCGTAGATGCATATGCGAACACCGGGGAGCTGTTTTTT
CDR3 protein: CASSVDAYANTGELFF

clone size: many
J gene: TRBJ2-7
V gene: TRBV7-9
D gene: NA
CDR3 DNA: TGTGCCAGCAGCTTCCCATCTTACAGGGCGAACGAGCAGTACTTC
CDR3 protein: CASSFPSYRANEQYF

clone size: many
J gene: TRBJ1-1
V gene: TRBV28
D gene: TRBD1
CDR3 DNA: TGTGCCAGCAGTTTATTGGGACAGGGTGTGAACACTGAAGCTTTCTTT
CDR3 protein: CASSLLGQGVNTEAFF

clone size: NA
J gene: TRBJ2-5
V gene: TRBV28
D gene: NA
CDR3 DNA: TGTGCCAGCAGTTTCGTAGGTCGGTCCGGACGGAAAAAACAAGAGACCCAGTACTTC
CDR3 protein: CASSFVGRSGRKKQETQYF

clone size: NA
J gene: TRBJ2-7
V gene: TRBV6-2/TRBV6-3
D gene: NA
CDR3 DNA: TGTGCCAGCATGCAGGCAGCCGAAGGAGAGCAGTACTTC
CDR3 protein: CASMQAAEGEQYF

clone size: NA
J gene: TRBJ2-7
V gene: TRBV7-2
D gene: TRBD1
CDR3 DNA: TGTGCCAGCAGCCACACAGGGGGCGCGTACGAGCAGTACTTC
CDR3 protein: CASSHTGGAYEQYF

clone size: NA
J gene: TRBJ1-1
V gene: TRBV6-1
D gene: NA
CDR3 DNA: TGTGCCAGCTGGGGAGGAGGGTTGGGGAACACTGAAGCTTTCTTT
CDR3 protein: CASWGGGLGNTEAFF

clone size: few
J gene: TRBJ1-3
V gene: TRBV4-3
D gene: TRBD1
CDR3 DNA: TGCGCCAGCAGCCAAACACAGGGGGTCGGAAACACCATATATTTT
CDR3 protein: CASSQTQGVGNTIYF

clone size: NA
J gene: TRBJ2-1
V gene: TRBV24-1
D gene: TRBD1
CDR3 DNA: TGTGCCACCAGTGAGGGACAGGGGGCGTATTTTGAGCAGTTCTTC
CDR3 protein: CATSEGQGAYFEQFF

clone size: few
J gene: TRBJ2-1
V gene: TRBV20-1
D gene: TRBD2
CDR3 DNA: TGCAGTGCTAGAGACTCCAGCGGGAGGGCCTCTGGTAAATACAATGAGCAGTTCTTC
CDR3 protein: CSARDSSGRASGKYNEQFF

clone size: NA
J gene: TRBJ2-1
V gene: TRBV19
D gene: TRBD1
CDR3 DNA: TGTGCCAGTAGTTTCGTCGCAGGGGGCAATGAGCAGTTCTTC
CDR3 protein: CASSFVAGGNEQFF

clone size: many
J gene: TRBJ2-7
V gene: TRBV9
D gene: NA
CDR3 DNA: TGTGCCAGCAGCGTAGCAGAGATGAAGGGCGAGCAGTACTTC
CDR3 protein: CASSVAEMKGEQYF

clone size: NA
J gene: TRBJ2-1
V gene: TRBV29-1
D gene: TRBD1
CDR3 DNA: TGCAGCGTGGTGGGACAGGCCTCGACCGAACGCTCCTACAATGAGCAGTTCTTC
CDR3 protein: CSVVGQASTERSYNEQFF

clone size: NA
J gene: TRBJ1-5
V gene: TRBV29-1
D gene: NA
CDR3 DNA: TGCAGCGTCGCCGTGGACGGCAATCAGCCCCAGCATTTT
CDR3 protein: CSVAVDGNQPQHF

clone size: NA
J gene: TRBJ2-7
V gene: TRBV25-1
D gene: TRBD2
CDR3 DNA: TGTGCCAGCAGTGACAATAGCGGGAGGGACTACGAGCAGTACTTC
CDR3 protein: CASSDNSGRDYEQYF

clone size: many
J gene: TRBJ1-2
V gene: TRBV27
D gene: NA
CDR3 DNA: TGTGCCAGCAGTTTAGGGTCCAACTATGGCTACACCTTC
CDR3 protein: CASSLGSNYGYTF

clone size: NA
J gene: TRBJ2-7
V gene: TRBV27
D gene: TRBD2
CDR3 DNA: TGTGCCAGCAGTCGGACTAGTCTCAACTTGGAGCAGTACTTC
CDR3 protein: CASSRTSLNLEQYF

clone size: few
J gene: TRBJ2-5
V gene: TRBV7-9
D gene: TRBD2
CDR3 DNA: TGTGCCAGCAGTAGGGGACTAGATGTCGAGACCCAGTACTTC
CDR3 protein: CASSRGLDVETQYF

clone size: NA
J gene: TRBJ2-5
V gene: TRBV6-2/TRBV6-3
D gene: NA
CDR3 DNA: TGTGCCAGCGCAAGACGGGGGTTGGAGGAGACCCAGTACTTC
CDR3 protein: CASARRGLEETQYF

clone size: once
J gene: TRBJ1-5
V gene: TRBV27
D gene: NA
CDR3 DNA: TGTGCCAGCGTCGGGAGGGGCCACAATCAGCCCCAGCATTTT
CDR3 protein: CASVGRGHNQPQHF

clone size: NA
J gene: TRBJ2-1
V gene: TRBV5-1
D gene: NA
CDR3 DNA: TGCGCCAGCAGCGCTGATCTCAGATTCTCTGGTCGAATAAATGAGCAGTTCTTC
CDR3 protein: CASSADLRFSGRINEQFF

clone size: few
J gene: TRBJ2-7
V gene: TRBV27
D gene: TRBD2
CDR3 DNA: TGTGCCAGCAGTAAACTAGCGGAATCCTACGAGCAGTACTTC
CDR3 protein: CASSKLAESYEQYF

clone size: few
J gene: TRBJ2-1
V gene: TRBV7-8
D gene: NA
CDR3 DNA: TGTGCCAGCAGCTTCGGCACCGTGGAGCAGTTCTTC
CDR3 protein: CASSFGTVEQFF

clone size: NA
J gene: TRBJ2-2
V gene: TRBV5-6
D gene: NA
CDR3 DNA: TGTGCCAGCAGCCGCTCCGGGGGGCCCGCCGGGGAGCTGTTTTTT
CDR3 protein: CASSRSGGPAGELFF

clone size: NA
J gene: TRBJ1-1
V gene: TRBV3-1
D gene: NA
CDR3 DNA: TGTGCCAGCAGCCAGGAGGTCATAAGGAACACTGAAGCTTTCTTT
CDR3 protein: CASSQEVIRNTEAFF

clone size: few
J gene: TRBJ2-7
V gene: TRBV20-1
D gene: NA
CDR3 DNA: TGCAGTGCTAGAGATGGAGGCAGACCTCAGGAGTACTTC
CDR3 protein: CSARDGGRPQEYF

clone size: many
J gene: TRBJ2-3
V gene: TRBV7-2
D gene: TRBD2
CDR3 DNA: TGTGCCAGCAGCTTAGCGCCGGGAGGCCGCACAGATACGCAGTATTTT
CDR3 protein: CASSLAPGGRTDTQYF

clone size: NA
J gene: TRBJ2-2
V gene: TRBV2
D gene: NA
CDR3 DNA: TGTGCCAGCAGTGATGGGGTGAACACCGGGGAGCTGTTTTTT
CDR3 protein: CASSDGVNTGELFF

clone size: many
J gene: TRBJ2-1
V gene: TRBV20-1
D gene: TRBD1
CDR3 DNA: TGCAGTGCTAAGGCGACAGGGGACTACAATGAGCAGTTCTTC
CDR3 protein: CSAKATGDYNEQFF

clone size: few
J gene: TRBJ2-1
V gene: TRBV30
D gene: TRBD2
CDR3 DNA: TGTGCCTGGACTAGCGGCCATGAGCAGTTCTTC
CDR3 protein: CAWTSGHEQFF